The T cell receptor beta chain under discussion was sequenced for a study of T cells in Graves' hyperthyroidism and ophthalmopathy. Lactation, pregnancy, other autoimmune disease or uncontrolled infection led to exclusion of patients. PBMCs were obtained from about 9 ml fresh peripheral blood. This clonotype was observed a few times. What it recognizes is unknown. Study-level points and caveats: Classification by a 13 V-J model distinguished ophthalmopathy from stable hyperthyroidism. Blood also held most thyroid clonotypes expanded beyond 0.001.

Trimming took 7 bases from V and 0 from J, leaving 16 bases between them. CDR1 is SGHAT and CDR2 is FQNNGV in the germline V gene. This CDR3 comprises 15 residues. From RNA transcripts, TCR beta CDR3 regions were amplified. The HTBI set primed first-round TCR CDR3 RT-PCR. TCRdb independently ran MiXCR on the multiplex PCR reads; one entry per CDR3 protein. Of 300,000 to 450,000 distinct CDR3 sequences detected, roughly 25% appear once; the ten largest clones hold about 73%. This TCR derives from a man aged 50 or older with Graves' hyperthyroidism. Source material: blood. The V call is TRBV11-2, the J call TRBJ2-7; the D gene is possibly TRBD2 (5 bases). CDR3 coding DNA: TGTGCCAGCAAGGAGGCGGGCAGAAGCTCCTACGAGCAGTACTTC. Amino acid sequence: CASKEAGRSSYEQYF.